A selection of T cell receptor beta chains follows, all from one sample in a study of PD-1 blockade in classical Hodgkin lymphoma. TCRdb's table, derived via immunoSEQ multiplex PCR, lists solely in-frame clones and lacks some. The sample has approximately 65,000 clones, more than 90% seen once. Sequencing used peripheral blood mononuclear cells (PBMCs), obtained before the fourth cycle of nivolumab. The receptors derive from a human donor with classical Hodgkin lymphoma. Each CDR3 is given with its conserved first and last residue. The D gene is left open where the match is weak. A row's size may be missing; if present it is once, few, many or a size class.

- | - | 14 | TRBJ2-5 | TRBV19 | TGTGCCAGTAGTATATCTAGGGACCAAGAGACCCAGTACTTC | CASSISRDQETQYF
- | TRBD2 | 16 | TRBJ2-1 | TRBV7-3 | TGTGCCAGCAGCCCCGATGGCGGGACTAGGCACAATGAGCAGTTCTTC | CASSPDGGTRHNEQFF
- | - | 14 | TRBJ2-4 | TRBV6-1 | TGTGCCAGCAGTGAAGTTAGCCAGTCGAACATTCAGTACTTC | CASSEVSQSNIQYF
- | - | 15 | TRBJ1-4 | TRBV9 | TGTGCCAGCAGCGTAGGGGGAACAACTAATGAAAAACTGTTTTTT | CASSVGGTTNEKLFF
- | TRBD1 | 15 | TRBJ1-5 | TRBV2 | TGTGCCAGCAGTGCGGGACAGGGAGTTAATCAGCCCCAGCATTTT | CASSAGQGVNQPQHF
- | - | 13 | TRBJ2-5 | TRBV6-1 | TGTGCCAGCAGTGGCCAGGGTCGGGAGACCCAGTACTTC | CASSGQGRETQYF
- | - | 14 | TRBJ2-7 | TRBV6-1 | TGTGCCAGCAGTGAAGGAGGGAATCTTTACGAGCAGTACTTC | CASSEGGNLYEQYF
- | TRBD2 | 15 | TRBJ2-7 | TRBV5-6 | TGTGCCAGCAGCTGGGGGACTAGCGGGAGTAATGAGCAGTACTTC | CASSWGTSGSNEQYF
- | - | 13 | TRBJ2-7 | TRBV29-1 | TGCAGCGTTTACAGGGACGACACCTACGAGCAGTACTTC | CSVYRDDTYEQYF
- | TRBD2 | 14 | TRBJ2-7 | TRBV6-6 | TGTGCCAGCCGGGACGGGAGGGCCGAGAACGAGCAGTACTTC | CASRDGRAENEQYF
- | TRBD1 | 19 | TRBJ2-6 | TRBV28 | TGTGCCAGCAGTTTCCAGAGGGGGACAGGCAACTCTGGGGCCAACGTCCTGACTTTC | CASSFQRGTGNSGANVLTF
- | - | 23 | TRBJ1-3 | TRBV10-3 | TGTGCCATCAGTGGGAGCGGCGGGAAGGTTCAGTTGCAGGGAAGTCTCTCTGGAAACACCATATATTTT | CAISGSGGKVQLQGSLSGNTIYF
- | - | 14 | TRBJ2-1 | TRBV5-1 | TGCGCCAGCAGCTTGCGGGGCGACTACAATGAGCAGTTCTTC | CASSLRGDYNEQFF
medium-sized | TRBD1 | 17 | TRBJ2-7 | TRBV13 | TGTGCCAGCAGCTCCCAGGGACAGGACCAGAACTCCTACGAGCAGTACTTC | CASSSQGQDQNSYEQYF
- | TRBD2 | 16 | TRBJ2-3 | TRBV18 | TGTGCCAGCTCGCCCCCTAGCGGGCGGAGCACAGATACGCAGTATTTT | CASSPPSGRSTDTQYF
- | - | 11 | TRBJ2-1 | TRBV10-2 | TGCGCCAGCAGTGGGTTGAATGAGCAGTTCTTC | CASSGLNEQFF
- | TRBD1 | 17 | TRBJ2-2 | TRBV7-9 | TGTGCCAGCAGCTTAGACCGGGACAGGGCGAACACCGGGGAGCTGTTTTTT | CASSLDRDRANTGELFF
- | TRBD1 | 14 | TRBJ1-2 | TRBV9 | TGTGCCAGCAGCGCAGGACAGGGTGACTATGGCTACACCTTC | CASSAGQGDYGYTF
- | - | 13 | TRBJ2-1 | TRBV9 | TGTGCCAGCAGCGTAGCCGATTACAATGAGCAGTTCTTC | CASSVADYNEQFF
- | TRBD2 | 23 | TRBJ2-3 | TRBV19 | TGTGCCAGTAGTATAGATCTATATTGGACTAGCGGGGGGCCAACTTTTAACACAGATACGCAGTATTTT | CASSIDLYWTSGGPTFNTDTQYF
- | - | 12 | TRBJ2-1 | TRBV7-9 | TGTGCCAGCAGCTTTTTAGGCTCAGAGCAGTTCTTC | CASSFLGSEQFF
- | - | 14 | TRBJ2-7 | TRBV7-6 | TGTGCCAGCAGCTCTTTGCCGGGCTCCTACGAGCAGTACTTC | CASSSLPGSYEQYF
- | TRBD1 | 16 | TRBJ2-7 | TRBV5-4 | TGTGCCAGCAGCTTGTCTCCGACAGGGGGAGTCTACGAGCAGTACTTC | CASSLSPTGGVYEQYF
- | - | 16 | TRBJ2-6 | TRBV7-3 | TGTGCCAGCAGCCCCCGGGAGAGGTCTGGGGCCAACGTCCTGACTTTC | CASSPRERSGANVLTF
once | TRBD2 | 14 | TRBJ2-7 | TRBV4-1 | TGCGCCAGCAGCCTAGATACGGGAGGGTACGAGCAGTACTTC | CASSLDTGGYEQYF
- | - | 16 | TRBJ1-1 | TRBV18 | TGTGCCAGCTCACCATCTCCGCGGAACTCGAACACTGAAGCTTTCTTT | CASSPSPRNSNTEAFF
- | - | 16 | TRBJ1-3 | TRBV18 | TGTGCCAGCTCACCACTGTCGGGGCAGTCTGGAAACACCATATATTTT | CASSPLSGQSGNTIYF
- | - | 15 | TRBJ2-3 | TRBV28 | TGTGCCAGCAGCTTGACTGGCGCGGGGCCAGATACGCAGTATTTT | CASSLTGAGPDTQYF
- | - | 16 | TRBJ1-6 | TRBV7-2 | TGTGCCAGCAGCTTAGCCCCCAGATTTCTTAATTCACCCCTCCACTTT | CASSLAPRFLNSPLHF
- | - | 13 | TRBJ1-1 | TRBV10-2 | TGCGCCAGCAGGGACAGTCAGAACACTGAAGCTTTCTTT | CASRDSQNTEAFF
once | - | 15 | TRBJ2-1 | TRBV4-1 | TGCGCCAGCAGTGGCGCGACGAGGGACTCCAATGAGCAGTTCTTC | CASSGATRDSNEQFF
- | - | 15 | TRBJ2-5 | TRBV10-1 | TGCGCCAGCAGCCCGAGGGGGTACCCTCAAGAGACCCAGTACTTC | CASSPRGYPQETQYF
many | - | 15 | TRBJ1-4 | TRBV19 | TGTGCCAGTAGTATCGAGGGGCTCGTGGGGGAAAAACTGTTTTTT | CASSIEGLVGEKLFF
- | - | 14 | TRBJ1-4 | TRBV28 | TGTGCCAGCAGTTTAAGGGGGGAAAATGAAAAACTGTTTTTT | CASSLRGENEKLFF
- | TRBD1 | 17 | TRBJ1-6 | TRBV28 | TGTGCCAGCAGTTTGCCCCCACGGACAGGGGGAAAATCACCCCTCCACTTT | CASSLPPRTGGKSPLHF
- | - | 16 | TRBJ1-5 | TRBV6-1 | TGTGCCAGCAGTGAACTCGGAAGAGGGGGCAATCAGCCCCAGCATTTT | CASSELGRGGNQPQHF
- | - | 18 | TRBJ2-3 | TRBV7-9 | TGTGCCAGCAGCTTATCCCACCAGGGCGGGATAGGCACAGATACGCAGTATTTT | CASSLSHQGGIGTDTQYF
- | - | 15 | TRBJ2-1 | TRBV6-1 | TGTGCCATCTACTCACTAGTGCCCCTCTACAATGAGCAGTTCTTC | CAIYSLVPLYNEQFF
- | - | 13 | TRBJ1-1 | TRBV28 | TGTGCCAGCAGTTTTCTCGTGAACACTGAAGCTTTCTTT | CASSFLVNTEAFF
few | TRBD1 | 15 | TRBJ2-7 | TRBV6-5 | TGTGCCACCACCCAATCCCGACAGGGTATCTACGAGCAGTACTTC | CATTQSRQGIYEQYF
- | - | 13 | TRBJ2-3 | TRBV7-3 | TGTGCCAGCAGCGTCCACGACACAGATACGCAGTATTTT | CASSVHDTDTQYF
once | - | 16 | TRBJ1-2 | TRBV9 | TGTGCCAGCACCCCAATGGGGGACGGCGGAAGCTATGGCTACACCTTC | CASTPMGDGGSYGYTF
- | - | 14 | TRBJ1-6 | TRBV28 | TGTGCCAGCACACCCGGGCTCGGCAATTCACCCCTCCACTTT | CASTPGLGNSPLHF
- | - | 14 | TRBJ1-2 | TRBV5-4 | TGTGCCAGCAGCTTGGGGACAGTAAACTATGGCTACACCTTC | CASSLGTVNYGYTF